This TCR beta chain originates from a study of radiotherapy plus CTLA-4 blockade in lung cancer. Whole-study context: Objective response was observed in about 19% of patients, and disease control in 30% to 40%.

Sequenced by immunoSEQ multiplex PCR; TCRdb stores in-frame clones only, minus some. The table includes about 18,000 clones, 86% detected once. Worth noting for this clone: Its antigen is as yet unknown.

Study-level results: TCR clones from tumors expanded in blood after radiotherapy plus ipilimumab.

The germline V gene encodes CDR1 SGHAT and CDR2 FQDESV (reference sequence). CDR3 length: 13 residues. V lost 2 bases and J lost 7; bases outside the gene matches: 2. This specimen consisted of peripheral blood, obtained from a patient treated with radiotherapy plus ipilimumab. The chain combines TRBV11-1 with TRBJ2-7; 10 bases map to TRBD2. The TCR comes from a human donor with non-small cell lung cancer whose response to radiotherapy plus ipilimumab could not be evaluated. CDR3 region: CASSLKLAGEQYF. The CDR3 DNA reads TGTGCCAGCAGCTTAAAACTAGCGGGAGAGCAGTACTTC.